Sequencing of this T cell receptor (beta chain) was carried out in a study of CD8+CD57+ T cells in acquired aplastic anemia. Study information: Sorted cells (CD4+ and CD8+) yielded DNA amounts that averaged about 3.1 ug. Regarding the study as a whole: Approximately 29 was the count of CD8+ CDR3 sequences that patients shared with controls.

Sequenced patients had shown CD8+CD57+ cell expansion by flow cytometry. Untreated patients provided the blood samples, with no therapy given before sampling. This clonotype was counted many times. Its antigen remains unknown. According to the study, genomic DNA was the template for TCR beta VDJ and CDR3 profiling. TCRdb reprocessed the reads with MiXCR, giving one entry per CDR3 protein. The sample includes some 150,000 distinct CDR3 sequences, around half of them seen just once. The CDR3 contains 15 residues. Germline values: CDR1 MNHNS, CDR2 SASEGT. V was clipped by 6 bases and J by 0 bases, with 11 bases between them.

The sample comprised sorted CD4+, CD8+, or CD8+CD57+ T cells (not recorded which) from PBMCs. The receptor's source is a human donor with aplastic anemia. J is TRBJ2-2 and V is TRBV6-1; D is perhaps TRBD1 (5 bases). The CDR3 here is CASRLTATNTGELFF. The CDR3 DNA is TGTGCCAGCAGGCTGACAGCTACGAACACCGGGGAGCTGTTTTTT.